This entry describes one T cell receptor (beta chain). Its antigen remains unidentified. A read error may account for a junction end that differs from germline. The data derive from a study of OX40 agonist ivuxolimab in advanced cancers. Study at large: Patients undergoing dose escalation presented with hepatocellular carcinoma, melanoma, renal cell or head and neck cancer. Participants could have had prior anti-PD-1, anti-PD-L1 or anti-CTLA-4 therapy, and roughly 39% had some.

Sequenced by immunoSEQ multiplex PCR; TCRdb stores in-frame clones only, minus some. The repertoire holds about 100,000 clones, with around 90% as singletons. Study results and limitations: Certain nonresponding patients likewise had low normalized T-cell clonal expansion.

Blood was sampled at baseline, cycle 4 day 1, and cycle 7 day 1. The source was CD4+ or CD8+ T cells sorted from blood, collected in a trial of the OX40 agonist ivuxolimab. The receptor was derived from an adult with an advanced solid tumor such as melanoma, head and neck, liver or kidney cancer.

The CDR3 coding sequence is TGTGCCAGCTGCTTGACACTCTCCCAAGAGACCCAGTACTTC. Its translation is CASCLTLSQETQYF. The V and J genes are TRBV7-6 and TRBJ2-5, with D uncertain. CDR3 length: 14 amino acids. Germline V lookup: CDR1 SGHVS, CDR2 FNYEAQ.